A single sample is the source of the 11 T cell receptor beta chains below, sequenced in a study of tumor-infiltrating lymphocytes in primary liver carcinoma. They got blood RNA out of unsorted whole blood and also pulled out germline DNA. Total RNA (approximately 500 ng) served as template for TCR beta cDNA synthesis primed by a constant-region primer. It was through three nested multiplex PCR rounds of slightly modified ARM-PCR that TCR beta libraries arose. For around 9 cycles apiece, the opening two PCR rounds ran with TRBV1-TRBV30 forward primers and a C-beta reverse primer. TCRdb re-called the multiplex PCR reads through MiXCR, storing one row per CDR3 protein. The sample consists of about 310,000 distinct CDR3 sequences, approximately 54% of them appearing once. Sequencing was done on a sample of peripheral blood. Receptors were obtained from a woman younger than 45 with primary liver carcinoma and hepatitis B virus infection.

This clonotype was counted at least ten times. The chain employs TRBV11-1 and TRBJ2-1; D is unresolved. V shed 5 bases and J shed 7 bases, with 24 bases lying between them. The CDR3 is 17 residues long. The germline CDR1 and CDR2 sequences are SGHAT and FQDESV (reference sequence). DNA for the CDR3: TGTGCCAGCAGCCAAAAAGGGCAAGCCGGTTCAAGAAATGAGCAGTTCTTC. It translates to CASSQKGQAGSRNEQFF.

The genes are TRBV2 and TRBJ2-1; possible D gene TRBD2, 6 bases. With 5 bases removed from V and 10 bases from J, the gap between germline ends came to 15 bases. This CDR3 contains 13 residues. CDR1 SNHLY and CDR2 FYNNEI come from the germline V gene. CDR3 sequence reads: CASSMGGPTEQFF. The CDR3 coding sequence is TGTGCCAGCAGTATGGGGGGACCGACGGAGCAGTTCTTC.

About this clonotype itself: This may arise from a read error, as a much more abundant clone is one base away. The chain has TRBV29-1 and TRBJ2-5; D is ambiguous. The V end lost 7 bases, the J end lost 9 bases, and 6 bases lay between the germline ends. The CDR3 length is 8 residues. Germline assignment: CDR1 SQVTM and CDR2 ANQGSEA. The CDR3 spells CSAESQYF. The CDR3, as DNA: TGCAGCGCTGAGTCCCAGTACTTC.

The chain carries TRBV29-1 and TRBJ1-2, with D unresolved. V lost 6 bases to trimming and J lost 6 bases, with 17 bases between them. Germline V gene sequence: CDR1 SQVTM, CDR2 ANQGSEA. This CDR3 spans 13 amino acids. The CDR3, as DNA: TGCAGCGTCCAGAGGAGGCTGAGCCATGGCTACACCTTC. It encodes CSVQRRLSHGYTF.

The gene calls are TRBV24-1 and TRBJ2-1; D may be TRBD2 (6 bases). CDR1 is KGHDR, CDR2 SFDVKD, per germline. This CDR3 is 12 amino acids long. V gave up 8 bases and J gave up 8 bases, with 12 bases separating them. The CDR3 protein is CATKSRRDEQFF. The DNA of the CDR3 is TGTGCCACCAAGTCCAGGAGGGATGAGCAGTTCTTC.

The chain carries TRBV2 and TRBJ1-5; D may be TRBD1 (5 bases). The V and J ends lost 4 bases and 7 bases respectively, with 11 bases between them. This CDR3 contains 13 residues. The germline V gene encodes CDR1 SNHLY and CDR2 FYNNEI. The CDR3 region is CASSAGSRQPQHF. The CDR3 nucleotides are TGTGCCAGCAGTGCAGGGTCGAGACAGCCCCAGCATTTT.

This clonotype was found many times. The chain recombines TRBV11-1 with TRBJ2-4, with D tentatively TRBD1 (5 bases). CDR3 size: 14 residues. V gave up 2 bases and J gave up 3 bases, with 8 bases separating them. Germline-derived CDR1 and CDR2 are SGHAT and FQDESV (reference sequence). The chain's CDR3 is CASSLRGVKNIQYF. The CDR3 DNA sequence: TGTGCCAGCAGCTTAAGGGGCGTCAAAAACATTCAGTACTTC.

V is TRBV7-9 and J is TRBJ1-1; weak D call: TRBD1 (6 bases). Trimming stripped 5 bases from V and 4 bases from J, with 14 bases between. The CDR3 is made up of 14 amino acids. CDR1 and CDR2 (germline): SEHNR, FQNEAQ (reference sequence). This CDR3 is CASSIRQGGTEAFF. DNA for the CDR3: TGTGCCAGCAGCATACGGCAAGGGGGCACTGAAGCTTTCTTT.

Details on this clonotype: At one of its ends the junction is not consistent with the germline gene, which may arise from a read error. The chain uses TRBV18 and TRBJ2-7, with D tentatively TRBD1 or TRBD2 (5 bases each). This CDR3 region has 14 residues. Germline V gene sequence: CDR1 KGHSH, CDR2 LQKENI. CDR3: CVSSPGDHRNEQYF. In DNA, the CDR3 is TGTGTCAGCTCACCCGGGGACCACCGAAACGAGCAGTACTTC. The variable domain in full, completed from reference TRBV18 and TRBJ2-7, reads NAGVMQNPRHLVRRRGQEARLRCSPMKGHSHVYWYRQLPEEGLKFMVYLQKENIIDESGMPKERFSAEFPKEGPSILRIQQVVRGDSAAYFCVSSPGDHRNEQYFGPGTRLTVT.

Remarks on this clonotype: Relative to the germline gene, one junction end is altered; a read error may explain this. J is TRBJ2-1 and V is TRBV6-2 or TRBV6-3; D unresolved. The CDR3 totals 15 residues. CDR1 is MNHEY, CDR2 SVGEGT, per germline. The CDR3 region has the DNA TGTGCCAACAGTTACCGGAAACCCGGGTACAATGAGCAGTTCTTC. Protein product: CANSYRKPGYNEQFF.

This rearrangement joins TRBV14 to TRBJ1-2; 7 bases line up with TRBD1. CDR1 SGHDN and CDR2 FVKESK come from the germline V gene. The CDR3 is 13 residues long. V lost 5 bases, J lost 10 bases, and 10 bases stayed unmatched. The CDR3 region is CASSGGGAHDYTF. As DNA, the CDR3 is TGTGCCAGCAGCGGAGGGGGCGCTCATGACTACACCTTC.